This T cell receptor beta chain appears in the sequencing data of a study of shared T cell receptors in the human thymus. TCRdb's table, derived via immunoSEQ multiplex PCR, lists solely in-frame clones and lacks some. The sample includes under 850,000 clones, more than 75% seen only once; the top ten take approximately 0.011%. Trimming removed 2 bases from V and 3 bases from J, with 14 bases in between. CDR3 length: 15 amino acids. Germline CDR1 is SEHNR and CDR2 is FQNEAQ (reference sequence). These data also formed part of another study, on human thymus T cells. This second study notes: Donors consisted of healthy Finnish infants (having corrective surgery for congenital heart defects). In corrective heart surgery, resections were taken, and these provided the thymus tissue. It looked as if thymic and blood repertoires used V and J genes in a biased way. Overlap was high between thymic repertoires from unrelated individuals, as reported in related research.

Sequenced sample: thymocytes. The chain is built from TRBV7-9 and TRBJ2-7; tentatively, D is TRBD1 (6 bases). The TCR originated in a boy in the first two years of life with a congenital heart defect. DNA for the CDR3: TGTGCCAGCAGCTTAATACAGGGAGCTTTCTACGAGCAGTACTTC. Translation gives CASSLIQGAFYEQYF. Complete variable domain (other parts from reference TRBV7-9 and TRBJ2-7): DTGVSQNPRHKITKRGQNVTFRCDPISEHNRLYWYRQTLGQGPEFLTYFQNEAQLEKSRLLSDRFSAERPKGSFSTLEIQRTEQGDSAMYLCASSLIQGAFYEQYFGPGTRLTVT.